Below are 19 T cell receptor beta chains sequenced from a single sample in a study of T cell changes during pregnancy in multiple sclerosis. Clones were read by immunoSEQ multiplex PCR, and TCRdb kept only the in-frame ones, dropping some. This sample yields fewer than 60,000 clones, of which approximately 95% are seen a single time; 5.5% to 7.5% belongs to the top ten. Sample: CD8+ T cells from peripheral blood mononuclear cells, taken in the first trimester of pregnancy. Receptor source: a female donor with multiple sclerosis, enrolled in a pregnancy study.

This chain connects TRBV27 to TRBJ2-5, with 9 positions matching TRBD2. The CDR3 has 14 residues. Trimming cost V 1 base and J 9 bases; bases outside gene matches: 6. Looked up from germline, CDR1 is MNHEY and CDR2 is SMNVEV (reference sequence). The CDR3 loop is CASSLYGGREAQYF. As DNA, the CDR3 is TGTGCCAGCAGTTTATACGGCGGGAGGGAGGCCCAGTACTTC.

The chain recombines TRBV11-2 with TRBJ2-1, with D possibly being TRBD2 (5 bases). Germline CDR1 is SGHAT and CDR2 is FQNNGV. V lost 5 bases, J lost 7 bases, and 18 bases lay in between. The CDR3 sequence is 15 residues long. The CDR3 sequence: CASSPRFKGENEQFF. The DNA of the CDR3 is TGTGCCAGCAGCCCGCGTTTCAAGGGAGAGAATGAGCAGTTCTTC. Looking up the rest from reference TRBV11-2 and TRBJ2-1 gives the full variable domain: EAGVAQSPRYKIIEKRQSVAFWCNPISGHATLYWYQQILGQGPKLLIQFQNNGVVDDSQLPKDRFSAERLKGVDSTLKIQPAKLEDSAVYLCASSPRFKGENEQFFGPGTRLTVL.

V and J are TRBV2 and TRBJ1-4; D is undetermined. Trimming shortened V by 6 bases and J by 3 bases, and 8 bases separated the two germline ends. The CDR3 has 13 residues. The V gene's germline CDR1 is SNHLY and CDR2 FYNNEI. CDR3 coding DNA: TGTGCCAGCAGAGTCTCGGCTAATGAAAAACTGTTTTTT. Protein: CASRVSANEKLFF.

The chain couples TRBV11-2 to TRBJ2-2, with a tentative D call TRBD2 (5 bases). In germline, CDR1 is SGHAT, CDR2 FQNNGV. The CDR3 length is 18 residues. With 1 base removed from V and 1 base from J, the gap between germline ends came to 16 bases. CDR3 DNA sequence: TGTGCCAGCAGCTTAGCTTGGGTAGGACTCGTGAACACCGGGGAGCTGTTTTTT. Its protein is CASSLAWVGLVNTGELFF.

The chain uses TRBV29-1 and TRBJ2-7, with D perhaps TRBD1 (5 bases). Trimming pared 5 bases from V and 6 bases from J, leaving 11 bases between. Germline V gene sequence: CDR1 SQVTM, CDR2 ANQGSEA. The CDR3 length is 11 residues. CDR3 residues: CSVPSGLEQYF. CDR3 nucleotides: TGCAGCGTTCCCTCAGGGCTCGAGCAGTACTTC.

The chain combines TRBV7-7 with TRBJ2-2; weak D call: TRBD1 (5 bases). The V end lost 0 bases, the J end lost 4 bases, and 15 bases lay between the germline ends. The V gene's germline CDR1 is SSHAT and CDR2 FNYEAQ (reference sequence). The CDR3 length is 17 residues. This CDR3 is CASSLAKWQGVTGELFF. The DNA of the CDR3 is TGTGCCAGCAGCTTAGCAAAATGGCAGGGTGTCACCGGGGAGCTGTTTTTT.

The V and J genes are TRBV18 and TRBJ2-1; D is possibly TRBD1 (6 bases). Germline CDR1 reads KGHSH; CDR2 reads LQKENI. This CDR3 is 15 amino acids long. V was clipped by 3 bases and J by 2 bases, with 11 bases between them. The CDR3 nucleotides read TGTGCCAGCTCACCCAGACAGGTACCCTACAATGAGCAGTTCTTC. Translating gives CASSPRQVPYNEQFF.

The DNA for the CDR3 is TGTGCCAGCGGCGGAGGAAACACCATATATTTT. Its protein is CASGGGNTIYF. The chain links TRBV7-9 to TRBJ1-3; D gene ambiguous. The CDR3 has 11 residues. The V gene lost 8 bases and the J gene lost 4 bases, with 6 bases spanning the gap. Looked up from germline, CDR1 is SEHNR and CDR2 is FQNEAQ (reference sequence).

V and J are TRBV9 and TRBJ1-1; 8 bases match TRBD1. CDR3 length equals 17 residues. Trimming took 2 bases from V and 1 from J; bases not matched to a gene: 10. In germline, CDR1 is SGDLS, CDR2 YYNGEE. CDR3 DNA: TGTGCCAGCAGCGTTGGAGGGACAGGCTCCGCGAACACTGAAGCTTTCTTT. Translating it yields CASSVGGTGSANTEAFF.

The gene calls are TRBV19 and TRBJ2-2, with 8 bases matching TRBD2. Looked up from germline, CDR1 is LNHDA and CDR2 is SQIVND (reference sequence). V was pared by 3 bases and J by 5 bases, with 5 bases of the junction left unmatched. This CDR3 region has 15 residues. In DNA form, the CDR3 reads TGTGCCAGTAGTATTGCGGGGGGAGGGACCGGGGAGCTGTTTTTT. This gives the protein CASSIAGGGTGELFF.

This chain uses TRBV29-1 with TRBJ1-5, with D unresolved. Trimming cost V 4 bases and J 5 bases, with 12 bases left between them. There are 13 residues in the CDR3. Looked up from germline, CDR1 is SQVTM and CDR2 is ANQGSEA. The CDR3 reads CSVAGGFDQPQHF. Here the CDR3 DNA reads TGCAGCGTTGCGGGAGGGTTCGATCAGCCCCAGCATTTT.

V gene TRBV28 combines with J gene TRBJ2-7; 9 bases are a match to TRBD1. The germline CDR1 and CDR2 sequences are MDHEN and SYDVKM. The CDR3 covers 16 residues. V trimming: 2 bases; J trimming: 5 bases; junction bases outside the gene matches: 10. The CDR3 DNA reads as TGTGCCAGCAGTTTAGGGGGGTGGACAGGGGCCGACGAGCAGTACTTC. It codes for CASSLGGWTGADEQYF.

The gene calls are TRBV29-1 and TRBJ2-1, with D possibly TRBD2 on 5 matching bases. CDR1 SQVTM and CDR2 ANQGSEA come from the germline V gene. The CDR3 spans 14 residues. The V gene lost 3 bases and the J gene lost 6 bases, with 15 bases spanning the gap. The CDR3 DNA follows: TGCAGCGTTGATTCGTGGGAGCTGGCCAATGAGCAGTTCTTC. It encodes CSVDSWELANEQFF.

This sequence joins TRBV28 and TRBJ1-5; TRBD1 is a possible D gene (5 bases). Trimming removed 7 bases from V and 7 bases from J, with 14 bases in between. The germline V gene has CDR1 MDHEN and CDR2 SYDVKM. The CDR3 is 13 residues long. The chain's CDR3 is CASKPRVGQPQHF. The CDR3 DNA reads as TGTGCCAGCAAGCCCAGGGTCGGGCAGCCCCAGCATTTT.

The V gene is TRBV25-1, the J gene TRBJ2-1, with D maybe TRBD2 (6 bases). The V gene's germline CDR1 is MGHDK and CDR2 SYGVNS. There are 14 residues in the CDR3. With 8 bases removed from V and 7 bases from J, the gap between germline ends came to 18 bases. CDR3 in amino acids: CASRTGERYNEQFF. The CDR3 region has the DNA TGTGCCAGCCGAACGGGGGAGCGGTATAATGAGCAGTTCTTC.

The CDR3: CASSYSGQNTDTQYF. CDR3 coding DNA: TGTGCCAGCAGTTACTCGGGACAAAACACAGATACGCAGTATTTT. The chain links TRBV6-5 to TRBJ2-3; tentatively, D is TRBD1 (6 bases). The CDR3 has 15 amino acids. Per germline, CDR1 MNHEY and CDR2 SVGAGI. The V end lost 0 bases, the J end lost 2 bases, and 9 bases lay between the germline ends.

This chain connects TRBV25-1 to TRBJ2-7; D not resolved. Germline V gives CDR1 MGHDK, CDR2 SYGVNS. The CDR3 extends over 13 amino acids. The V gene lost 4 bases and the J gene lost 1 base, with 8 bases spanning the gap. DNA of the CDR3: TGTGCCAGCAGTGCGCAGGAATCCTACGAGCAGTACTTC. It is translated as CASSAQESYEQYF.

The rearrangement joins TRBV9 to TRBJ2-1; 13 bases align to TRBD2. CDR3 length: 17 amino acids. V gave up 1 base and J gave up 15 bases; unmatched junction bases: 16. CDR1 is SGDLS, CDR2 YYNGEE, per germline. The CDR3 region has the DNA TGTGCCAGCAGCGTATCCCCAACTAGCGGGAGGGTTCTGGGCCTGTTCTTC. Protein: CASSVSPTSGRVLGLFF.

This clone was detected only once. This chain joins TRBV29-1 and TRBJ2-1; a possible D gene is TRBD2 (6 bases). Trimming took 6 bases from V and 0 from J, leaving 9 bases between them. The CDR3 covers 13 residues. The germline V gene has CDR1 SQVTM and CDR2 ANQGSEA. The CDR3 region is CSVEGNSYNEQFF. The CDR3 DNA reads TGCAGCGTGGAGGGGAACTCCTACAATGAGCAGTTCTTC.